The 11 T cell receptor beta chains reported below all come from one sample, sequenced in a study of regulatory T cells in long-lasting Graves disease. Investigators prepared the TCR beta libraries by applying iRepertoire HTBI primers and Arm-PCR of CDR3 regions. Using its own MiXCR run on the multiplex PCR reads, TCRdb lists one record per CDR3 protein. The sample includes 250,000 to 300,000 distinct CDR3 sequences, about 17% of them seen just once. This sample's time point: newly diagnosed GD, antithyroid drugs for less than 3 months. RNA extracted from PBMCs served as the sequencing template. The sample also formed part of further work on T cells in Graves' hyperthyroidism and ophthalmopathy.

This specimen was peripheral blood mononuclear cells (PBMCs), taken at new diagnosis, from a patient treated with antithyroid drugs. These receptors were obtained from a woman in her thirties with Graves disease.

Concerning this clonotype itself: This likely stems from a read error, as it lies one base from a far larger clone. The CDR3 protein is CSARKGQATGYEQFF. CDR3 DNA: TGCAGTGCTAGAAAGGGACAGGCTACCGGCTACGAGCAGTTCTTC. The chain is built from TRBV20-1 and TRBJ2-3, with 8 bases aligning to TRBD1. The tail of the sequence fits TRBJ2-1 better, so the J call may be wrong. Per germline, CDR1 DFQATT and CDR2 SNEGSKA (reference sequence). There are 15 residues in the CDR3.

This clonotype was counted ten times or more. The rearrangement joins TRBV20-1 to TRBJ1-1; D gene uncertain. V gave up 6 bases and J gave up 1 base, with 18 bases separating them. Germline V lookup: CDR1 DFQATT, CDR2 SNEGSKA (reference sequence). The CDR3 totals 15 residues. The CDR3 here is CSAPRPGTENTEAFF. CDR3 nucleotide sequence: TGCAGTGCCCCACGGCCCGGCACAGAGAACACTGAAGCTTTCTTT.

This clonotype appeared many times. The genes are TRBV2 and TRBJ1-1; unclear D gene. Germline V gives CDR1 SNHLY, CDR2 FYNNEI. The CDR3 totals 13 residues. V was pared by 6 bases and J by 5 bases, with 13 bases between. CDR3 amino acids: CASSPGPGTEAFF. CDR3 nucleotide sequence: TGTGCCAGCAGCCCTGGACCGGGAACTGAAGCTTTCTTT. The full variable domain, its missing parts supplied by reference TRBV2 and TRBJ1-1, is EPEVTQTPSHQVTQMGQEVILRCVPISNHLYFYWYRQILGQKVEFLVSFYNNEISEKSEIFDDQFSVERPDGSNFTLKIRSTKLEDSAMYFCASSPGPGTEAFFGQGTRLTVV.

This clonotype was seen many times. The J gene is TRBJ1-3, the V gene TRBV18; D remains ambiguous. V was trimmed by 2 bases and J by 2 bases, leaving 10 bases between them. CDR3 size: 15 residues. The germline V gene encodes CDR1 KGHSH and CDR2 LQKENI. The CDR3 sequence: CASSPSAGAGNTIYF. DNA for the CDR3: TGTGCCAGCTCACCATCGGCGGGAGCTGGAAACACCATATATTTT.

This clonotype was picked up many times. The CDR3 DNA follows: TGTGCCAGCAGCTCCATGGGGCAAACTGAAGCTTTCTTT. It translates to CASSSMGQTEAFF. This chain connects TRBV11-3 to TRBJ1-1; TRBD1 might be the D (5 bases). V was pared by 4 bases and J by 5 bases, with 11 bases between. This CDR3 has 13 amino acids. Germline CDR1 SGHNT, CDR2 YENEEA.

Regarding this clonotype: This may be a read error: a much more frequent sequence differs by one nucleotide. The rearrangement links TRBV3-1 to TRBJ1-2; TRBD1 aligns across 10 bases. Germline V gene data show CDR1 as LGHDT and CDR2 as YNNKEL (reference sequence). The CDR3 has 18 residues. J gave up 6 bases and V 3 bases, and 16 bases lay outside the gene matches. This CDR3 reads CASSQNRRDRGPLHGYTF. For the CDR3, the DNA is TGTGCCAGCAGCCAGAATCGCCGGGACAGGGGACCACTCCATGGCTACACCTTC.

The V gene is TRBV11-2, the J gene TRBJ2-5; 12 nucleotides align to TRBD2. The germline CDR1 and CDR2 sequences are SGHAT and FQNNGV. Unmatched junction bases numbered 7, after V lost 4 bases and J lost 4 bases. The CDR3 consists of 16 residues. CDR3 residues: CASSSLAGGLGETQYF. The CDR3 region has the DNA TGTGCCAGCAGCTCACTAGCGGGGGGCCTAGGAGAGACCCAGTACTTC.

This clonotype was found many times. The genes are TRBV20-1 and TRBJ2-1; tentatively, D is TRBD2 (5 bases). The CDR3 loop spans 17 amino acids. CDR1 and CDR2 (germline): DFQATT, SNEGSKA (reference sequence). The V end lost 2 bases, the J end lost 1 base, and 18 bases lay between the germline ends. In DNA, the CDR3 is TGCAGTGCTAGATCCCCTCCTTCAACGGGGTCCTACAATGAGCAGTTCTTC. As protein: CSARSPPSTGSYNEQFF.

V usage is TRBV7-6 and J usage is TRBJ1-2, with D possibly TRBD1 on 6 matching bases. Per the germline V gene, CDR1 is SGHVS and CDR2 is FNYEAQ. This CDR3 is 17 amino acids long. The ends were cut back, 1 base at V and 6 bases at J, with 21 bases in the middle. CDR3 amino acids: CASSLEIMGGAADGYTF. CDR3 sequence (DNA): TGTGCCAGCAGCTTAGAAATTATGGGGGGCGCTGCGGATGGCTACACCTTC.

This clonotype was counted at least ten times. The chain has TRBV2 and TRBJ2-5; D perhaps matches TRBD1 (5 bases). The V end lost 6 bases, the J end lost 3 bases, and 8 bases lay between the germline ends. The CDR3 spans 12 residues. Germline V gene lookup returns CDR1 SNHLY and CDR2 FYNNEI. CDR3 protein: CASRVGEETQYF. The CDR3 region has the DNA TGTGCCAGCAGAGTAGGGGAAGAGACCCAGTACTTC.

This clonotype came up a few times. This chain connects TRBV4-2 to TRBJ1-4; D is possibly TRBD1 (6 bases). Germline V gene lookup returns CDR1 LGHNA and CDR2 YNFKEQ. The CDR3 spans 13 residues. Trimming shortened V by 9 bases and J by 10 bases, and 18 bases separated the two germline ends. The CDR3 DNA reads TGTGCCAGTACACAGGGAGGTATCGGAAAACTGTTTTTT. Amino acids: CASTQGGIGKLFF.